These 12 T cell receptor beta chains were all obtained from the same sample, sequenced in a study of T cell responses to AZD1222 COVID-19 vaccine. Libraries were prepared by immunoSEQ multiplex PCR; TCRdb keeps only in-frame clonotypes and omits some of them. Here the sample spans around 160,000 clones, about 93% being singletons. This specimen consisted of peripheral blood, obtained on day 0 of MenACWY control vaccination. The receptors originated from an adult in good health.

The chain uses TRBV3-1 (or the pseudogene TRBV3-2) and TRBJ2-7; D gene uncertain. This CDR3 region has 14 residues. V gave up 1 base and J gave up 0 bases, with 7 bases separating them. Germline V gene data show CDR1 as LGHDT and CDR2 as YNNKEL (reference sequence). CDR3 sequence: CASSQASFSYEQYF. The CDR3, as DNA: TGTGCCAGCAGCCAAGCCTCTTTCTCCTACGAGCAGTACTTC.

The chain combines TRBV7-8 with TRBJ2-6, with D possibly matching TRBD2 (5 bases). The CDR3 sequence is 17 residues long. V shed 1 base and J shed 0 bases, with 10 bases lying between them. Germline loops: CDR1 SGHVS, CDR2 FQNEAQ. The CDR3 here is CASSLGISVSGANVLTF. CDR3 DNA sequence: TGTGCCAGCAGCTTAGGAATTAGCGTCTCTGGGGCCAACGTCCTGACTTTC.

CDR3 sequence reads: CASSASGRGDTQYF. CDR3 nucleotide sequence: TGCGCCAGCAGTGCAAGCGGGAGGGGGGATACGCAGTATTTT. The V and J genes are TRBV10-2 and TRBJ2-3, with 10 positions matching TRBD2. The V segment lost 4 bases and the J segment 6 bases; nucleotides outside the gene matches: 4. This CDR3 contains 14 residues. The germline CDR1 and CDR2 sequences are WSHSY and SAAADI.

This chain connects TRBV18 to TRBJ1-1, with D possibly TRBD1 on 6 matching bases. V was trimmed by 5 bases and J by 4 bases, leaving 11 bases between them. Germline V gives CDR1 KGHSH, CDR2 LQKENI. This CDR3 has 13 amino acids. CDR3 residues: CASSVQGTTEAFF. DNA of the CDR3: TGTGCCAGCTCAGTTCAGGGGACCACTGAAGCTTTCTTT.

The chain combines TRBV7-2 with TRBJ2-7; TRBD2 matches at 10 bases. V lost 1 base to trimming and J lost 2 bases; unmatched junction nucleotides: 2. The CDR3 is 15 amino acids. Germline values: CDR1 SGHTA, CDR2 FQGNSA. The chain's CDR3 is CASSLESGRAYEQYF. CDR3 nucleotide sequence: TGTGCCAGCAGCTTAGAAAGCGGGAGGGCCTACGAGCAGTACTTC.

The CDR3 here is CASSLQGEYGYTF. The CDR3 region has the DNA TGTGCCAGCAGTTTACAGGGAGAATATGGCTACACCTTC. The V gene is TRBV27, the J gene TRBJ1-2; weak D call: TRBD1 (5 bases). The CDR3 consists of 13 residues. V shed 2 bases and J shed 5 bases, with 9 bases lying between them. CDR1 and CDR2 (germline): MNHEY, SMNVEV (reference sequence).

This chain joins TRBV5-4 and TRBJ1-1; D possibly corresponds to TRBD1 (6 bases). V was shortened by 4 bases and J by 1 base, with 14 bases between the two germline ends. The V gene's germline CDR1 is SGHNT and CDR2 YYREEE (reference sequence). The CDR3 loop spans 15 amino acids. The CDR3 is CASSIRTAGNTEAFF. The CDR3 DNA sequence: TGTGCCAGCAGCATCCGGACAGCCGGGAACACTGAAGCTTTCTTT.

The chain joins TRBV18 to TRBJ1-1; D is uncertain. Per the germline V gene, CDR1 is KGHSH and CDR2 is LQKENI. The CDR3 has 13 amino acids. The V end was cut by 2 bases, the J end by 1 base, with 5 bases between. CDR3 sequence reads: CASSPSPNTEAFF. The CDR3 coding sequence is TGTGCCAGCTCACCATCCCCGAACACTGAAGCTTTCTTT.

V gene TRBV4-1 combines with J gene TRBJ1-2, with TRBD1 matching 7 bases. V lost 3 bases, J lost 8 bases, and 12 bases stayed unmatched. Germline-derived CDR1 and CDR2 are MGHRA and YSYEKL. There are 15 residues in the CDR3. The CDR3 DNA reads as TGCGCCAGCAGCCATGGGTCAGGGGGGCGCGGGGGCTACACCTTC. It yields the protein CASSHGSGGRGGYTF.

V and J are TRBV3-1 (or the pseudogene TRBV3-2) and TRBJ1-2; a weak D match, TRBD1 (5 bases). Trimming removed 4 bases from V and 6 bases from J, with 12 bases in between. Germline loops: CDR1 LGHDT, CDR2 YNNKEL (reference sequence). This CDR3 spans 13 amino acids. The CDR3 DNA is TGTGCCAGCAGCCGGAAGGGGCCCCATGGCTACACCTTC. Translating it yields CASSRKGPHGYTF.

CDR3 nucleotides: TGTGCCAGCAGCTTACAAGGGAGGGTCTACAATGAGCAGTTCTTC. It is translated as CASSLQGRVYNEQFF. This sequence joins TRBV7-2 and TRBJ2-1; 7 bases are a match to TRBD2. The CDR3 covers 15 residues. V dropped 2 bases and J dropped 3; count of bases not matched to a gene: 4. Germline CDR1 is SGHTA and CDR2 is FQGNSA.

The CDR3 DNA follows: TGTGCCAGCAGTTGGGGACACTTGCAATCCTACGAGCAGTACTTC. Protein: CASSWGHLQSYEQYF. This sequence joins TRBV6-5 and TRBJ2-7, with a tentative D call TRBD1 (6 bases). Germline-derived CDR1 and CDR2 are MNHEY and SVGAGI. Trimming took off 4 bases at V and 1 base at J, with 14 bases between the two ends. CDR3 length equals 15 residues.